Listed here are 25 T cell receptor beta chains from one sample, sequenced in a study of OX40 agonist ivuxolimab in advanced cancers. Sequencing used immunoSEQ multiplex PCR; TCRdb keeps in-frame clones, though not all of them. The sample lists roughly 89,000 clones; over 80% were seen once. The sequencing used CD4+ or CD8+ T cells sorted from blood, collected in a trial of the OX40 agonist ivuxolimab. Receptor source: an adult with an advanced solid tumor such as melanoma, head and neck, liver or kidney cancer.

The chain has TRBV7-3 and TRBJ1-1; D call uncertain. The germline V gene encodes CDR1 SGHTA and CDR2 FQGTGA. Deletions cut 5 bases from V and 0 bases from J, with 13 bases between. CDR3 length: 15 amino acids. For the CDR3, the DNA is TGTGCCAGCAGCACCCACCCTGGGATGAACACTGAAGCTTTCTTT. The encoded protein is CASSTHPGMNTEAFF.

The chain couples TRBV9 to TRBJ1-1, with a weak D call TRBD1 (5 bases). Germline values: CDR1 SGDLS, CDR2 YYNGEE. V was shortened by 4 bases and J by 0 bases, with 7 bases between the two germline ends. This CDR3 region has 13 residues. The CDR3 region is CASSSTVNTEAFF. Written as DNA, the CDR3 is TGTGCCAGCAGCTCGACAGTGAACACTGAAGCTTTCTTT.

Points on this clone: Germline and junction disagree at one end, which may indicate a read error. Here the CDR3 DNA reads TGTGCTAGCAGCTTAGCGACTAGCGGGGGCTACGAGCAGTACTTC. Amino acids: CASSLATSGGYEQYF. The rearrangement joins TRBV7-7 to TRBJ2-7, with TRBD2 matching 12 bases. CDR3 length equals 15 residues. Germline values: CDR1 SSHAT, CDR2 FNYEAQ (reference sequence).

V gene TRBV28 combines with J gene TRBJ2-2; D remains ambiguous. V shed 3 bases and J shed 1 base, with 3 bases lying between them. This CDR3 region has 13 residues. In germline, CDR1 is MDHEN, CDR2 SYDVKM. In DNA, the CDR3 is TGTGCCAGCAGTTTGAGGAACACCGGGGAGCTGTTTTTT. It encodes CASSLRNTGELFF.

V and J are TRBV4-2 and TRBJ1-2; tentative D call: TRBD1 (6 bases). Trimming took off 5 bases at V and 3 bases at J, with 16 bases between the two ends. The CDR3 length is 15 residues. Germline V gene sequence: CDR1 LGHNA, CDR2 YNFKEQ. The chain's CDR3 is CASSSGQRGDYGYTF. CDR3 nucleotides: TGTGCCAGCAGCTCAGGACAGAGGGGAGACTATGGCTACACCTTC.

The rearrangement links TRBV10-3 to TRBJ2-1; TRBD2 is a possible D gene (6 bases). The V end was cut by 10 bases, the J end by 6 bases, with 13 bases between. Looked up from germline, CDR1 is ENHRY and CDR2 is SYGVKD. The CDR3 totals 12 residues. Here the CDR3 reads CATGGPPNEQFF. Written as DNA, the CDR3 is TGTGCCACCGGGGGACCCCCCAATGAGCAGTTCTTC.

V usage is TRBV11-3 and J usage is TRBJ2-3; D remains unclear. This CDR3 has 13 amino acids. Germline lookup yields CDR1 SGHNT and CDR2 YENEEA. Trimming removed 1 base from V and 6 bases from J, with 8 bases in between. The CDR3 nucleotides are TGTGCCAGCAGCTTAGCCCCTCCCGATACGCAGTATTTT. Translation gives CASSLAPPDTQYF.

The chain links TRBV12-5 to TRBJ2-1; no clear D. There are 12 residues in the CDR3. Per the germline V gene, CDR1 is LGHNT and CDR2 is FRNRAP. Trimming stripped 4 bases from V and 4 bases from J, with 5 bases between. This CDR3 is CASGSDYNEQFF. The CDR3 nucleotides read TGTGCTAGTGGTTCGGATTACAATGAGCAGTTCTTC.

V usage is TRBV9 and J usage is TRBJ1-2; possible D gene TRBD1, 5 bases. The V end was cut by 2 bases, the J end by 0 bases, with 20 bases between. CDR3 length: 18 residues. Germline V CDR1 and CDR2: SGDLS, YYNGEE. The chain's CDR3 is CASSVSWRGAGPNYGYTF. CDR3 sequence (DNA): TGTGCCAGCAGCGTGAGCTGGAGAGGGGCCGGACCTAACTATGGCTACACCTTC.

This clone was observed a handful of times. The chain uses TRBV11-2 and TRBJ1-2; no clear D gene. The CDR3 has 16 residues. Deletions cut 1 base from V and 2 bases from J, with 14 bases between. Germline CDR1 and CDR2: SGHAT and FQNNGV. CDR3 nucleotides: TGTGCCAGCAGCTTAGGTAAACAGACCAGAAACTATGGCTACACCTTC. Its translation: CASSLGKQTRNYGYTF.

The chain combines TRBV4-1 with TRBJ1-6; D not certain. Germline V gene data show CDR1 as MGHRA and CDR2 as YSYEKL. CDR3 length: 12 amino acids. The V gene lost 8 bases and the J gene lost 7 bases, with 9 bases spanning the gap. CDR3 DNA sequence: TGCGCCAGCCGCTCGGAGAATTCACCCCTCCACTTT. Its translation: CASRSENSPLHF.

The CDR3 nucleotides read TGTGCCAGCAGCTCGGGTGGGATCCTAGCGGGGAACACCGGGGAGCTGTTTTTT. Its translation: CASSSGGILAGNTGELFF. This chain joins TRBV7-9 and TRBJ2-2; 8 nucleotides match TRBD2. The CDR3 is 18 residues long. Trimming removed 4 bases from V and 1 base from J; junction bases left unmatched: 11. Germline CDR1 and CDR2: SEHNR and FQNEAQ (reference sequence).

To note about this clone: The same CDR3 arises from other DNA sequences in this sample as well. The chain combines TRBV29-1 with TRBJ2-6; tentatively, D is TRBD1 (6 bases). The V and J ends lost 3 bases and 2 bases respectively, with 11 bases between them. CDR1 is SQVTM and CDR2 is ANQGSEA in the germline V gene. This CDR3 is built from 15 residues. The CDR3 DNA reads as TGCAGCGTTGAGGACAGAGGGGCTGGGGCCAACGTCCTGACTTTC. Translated, it gives CSVEDRGAGANVLTF.

The chain employs TRBV30 and TRBJ2-7, with D maybe TRBD2 (6 bases). The CDR3 runs to 13 residues. Trimming cost V 1 base and J 7 bases, with 14 bases left between them. Germline V gives CDR1 GTSNPN, CDR2 SVGIG (reference sequence). CDR3 nucleotides: TGTGCCTGGAGTGGGATCTTGGGGAGGGAGCAGTACTTC. Translation: CAWSGILGREQYF.

The chain joins TRBV7-9 to TRBJ2-7, with D tentatively TRBD1 (6 bases). The CDR3 covers 16 residues. Deletions cut 5 bases from V and 12 bases from J, with 29 bases between. Germline V gene sequence: CDR1 SEHNR, CDR2 FQNEAQ (reference sequence). CDR3 coding DNA: TGTGCCAGCAGCGACCGGGACACGACCAAACCCTGGGTCGCGTACTTC. Its translation is CASSDRDTTKPWVAYF. Variable domain in full (rest from reference TRBV7-9 and TRBJ2-7): DTGVSQNPRHKITKRGQNVTFRCDPISEHNRLYWYRQTLGQGPEFLTYFQNEAQLEKSRLLSDRFSAERPKGSFSTLEIQRTEQGDSAMYLCASSDRDTTKPWVAYFGPGTRLTVT.

V gene TRBV5-1 combines with J gene TRBJ1-2; D may be TRBD1 (5 bases). Trimming shortened V by 0 bases and J by 1 base, and 19 bases separated the two germline ends. Germline CDR1 is SGHRS and CDR2 is YFSETQ. The CDR3 has 18 residues. The CDR3 region is CASSLEGPSQTGNYGYTF. CDR3 nucleotides: TGCGCCAGCAGCTTGGAGGGACCGTCTCAGACTGGTAACTATGGCTACACCTTC. The full variable domain, completed using reference TRBV5-1 and TRBJ1-2, is KAGVTQTPRYLIKTRGQQVTLSCSPISGHRSVSWYQQTPGQGLQFLFEYFSETQRNKGNFPGRFSGRQFSNSRSEMNVSTLELGDSALYLCASSLEGPSQTGNYGYTFGSGTRLTVV.

The rearrangement links TRBV18 to TRBJ2-1, with D tentatively TRBD2 (5 bases). V shed 1 base and J shed 10 bases, with 5 bases lying between them. Looked up from germline, CDR1 is KGHSH and CDR2 is LQKENI. This CDR3 region has 11 residues. The CDR3: CASSPQREQFF. The CDR3 DNA reads TGTGCCAGCTCACCACAGCGGGAGCAGTTCTTC. Full variable domain (missing parts from reference TRBV18 and TRBJ2-1): NAGVMQNPRHLVRRRGQEARLRCSPMKGHSHVYWYRQLPEEGLKFMVYLQKENIIDESGMPKERFSAEFPKEGPSILRIQQVVRGDSAAYFCASSPQREQFFGPGTRLTVL.

This sequence joins TRBV9 and TRBJ1-2; no firm D call. The CDR3 runs to 12 residues. The ends were cut back, 3 bases at V and 5 bases at J, with 8 bases in the middle. The V gene's germline CDR1 is SGDLS and CDR2 YYNGEE. CDR3 residues: CASSADTYGYTF. The CDR3 DNA reads TGTGCCAGCAGCGCCGACACTTATGGCTACACCTTC. The entire variable domain, with the rest obtained from reference TRBV9 and TRBJ1-2, is as follows: DSGVTQTPKHLITATGQRVTLRCSPRSGDLSVYWYQQSLDQGLQFLIQYYNGEERAKGNILERFSAQQFPDLHSELNLSSLELGDSALYFCASSADTYGYTFGSGTRLTVV.

The rearrangement joins TRBV6-5 to TRBJ2-5, with a tentative D call TRBD1 (5 bases). With 0 bases removed from V and 5 bases from J, the gap between germline ends came to 10 bases. The germline V gene has CDR1 MNHEY and CDR2 SVGAGI. This CDR3 region has 14 residues. DNA of the CDR3: TGTGCCAGCAGTTACTCTGCCAGGGTGGAGACCCAGTACTTC. Encoded protein: CASSYSARVETQYF.

The rearrangement links TRBV6-4 to TRBJ2-2, with TRBD2 matching over 7 bases. With 4 bases clipped from V and 4 bases from J, the junction kept 6 bases outside the gene matches. The germline V gene encodes CDR1 MRHNA and CDR2 SNTAGT. The length of the CDR3 is 15 residues. In DNA, the CDR3 is TGTGCCAGCAGTGTTCTAGCGGATGGCACCGGGGAGCTGTTTTTT. Its translation is CASSVLADGTGELFF.

This clone was picked up a small number of times. The V and J genes are TRBV2 and TRBJ1-2; tentative D call: TRBD1 (6 bases). The germline V gene encodes CDR1 SNHLY and CDR2 FYNNEI. The germline V and J ends were trimmed by 10 bases and 2 bases, with 14 bases remaining between them. The CDR3 runs to 13 residues. CDR3 loop: CATRQDDNYGYTF. The CDR3 DNA follows: TGTGCCACCCGACAGGACGACAACTATGGCTACACCTTC.

This chain joins TRBV5-3 and TRBJ2-3, with D possibly matching TRBD2 (6 bases). TRBV5-3 is an ORF; its function is uncertain. The CDR3 runs to 19 residues. The ends were cut back, 4 bases at V and 1 base at J, with 25 bases in the middle. The CDR3 DNA sequence: TGTGCCAGAAGCCCTGATCGGCCAGGGAGGAAGGTCGGCACAGATACGCAGTATTTT. Translating it yields CARSPDRPGRKVGTDTQYF.

V and J are TRBV10-2 and TRBJ2-1; D may be TRBD1 or TRBD2 (5 bases each). Trimming shortened V by 10 bases and J by 9 bases, and 22 bases separated the two germline ends. Germline CDR1 and CDR2: WSHSY and SAAADI. The CDR3 has 14 residues. The CDR3 loop is CATRLISGQGEQFF. CDR3 sequence (DNA): TGCGCCACTCGTCTAATCTCGGGGCAGGGTGAGCAGTTCTTC.

This rearrangement joins TRBV14 to TRBJ2-3, with D hard to call. This CDR3 has 17 amino acids. CDR1 is SGHDN and CDR2 is FVKESK in the germline V gene. The germline V and J ends were trimmed by 0 bases and 2 bases, with 15 bases remaining between them. The CDR3 DNA sequence: TGTGCCAGCAGCCAAGATTCAACGGTGCAGCCCACAGATACGCAGTATTTT. Translated, it gives CASSQDSTVQPTDTQYF.

For this clone: Other DNA sequences from this sample encode an identical CDR3 as well. This sequence joins TRBV30 and TRBJ1-5; no clear D. Germline assignment: CDR1 GTSNPN and CDR2 SVGIG (reference sequence). The CDR3 is 13 residues long. Trimming stripped 2 bases from V and 1 base from J, with 6 bases between. CDR3 DNA sequence: TGTGCCTGGAGTCCGGACAGCAATCAGCCCCAGCATTTT. Translation: CAWSPDSNQPQHF.